This TCR beta chain stems from a study of blood T cells in healthy people across ages. This clonotype has only a few counts. Its antigen is unidentified. This may be a read error, as it is one base from a much larger clone. Healthy Caucasians from Russia aged roughly 6 to 90 served as donors. The sample, around 10 milliliters of peripheral blood, was drawn from each donor. Per germline, CDR1 DFQATT and CDR2 SNEGSKA (reference sequence). The CDR3 is 11 residues long. Deletions cut 1 base from V and 7 bases from J, with 8 bases between. Then a second PCR, running about 6 to 11 cycles, was carried out with a sample-barcoded 5' primer and a J-beta primer mix. TCRdb itself ran the 5' RACE reads through MiXCR, one entry per CDR3 protein. The sample records 1,500,000 or so distinct CDR3 sequences, under 55% being singletons. Points from the study as a whole: It was the long-lived donors that had more naive CD4+ cells and higher diversity than aged donors.

The chain uses TRBV20-1 and TRBJ2-7; D is uncertain. This clonotype was obtained from a woman aged 18-29 years in good health. Sequences were obtained from blood. The CDR3 loop is CSARVPVEQYF. The CDR3 nucleotides are TGCAGTGCTAGAGTCCCCGTTGAGCAGTACTTC.